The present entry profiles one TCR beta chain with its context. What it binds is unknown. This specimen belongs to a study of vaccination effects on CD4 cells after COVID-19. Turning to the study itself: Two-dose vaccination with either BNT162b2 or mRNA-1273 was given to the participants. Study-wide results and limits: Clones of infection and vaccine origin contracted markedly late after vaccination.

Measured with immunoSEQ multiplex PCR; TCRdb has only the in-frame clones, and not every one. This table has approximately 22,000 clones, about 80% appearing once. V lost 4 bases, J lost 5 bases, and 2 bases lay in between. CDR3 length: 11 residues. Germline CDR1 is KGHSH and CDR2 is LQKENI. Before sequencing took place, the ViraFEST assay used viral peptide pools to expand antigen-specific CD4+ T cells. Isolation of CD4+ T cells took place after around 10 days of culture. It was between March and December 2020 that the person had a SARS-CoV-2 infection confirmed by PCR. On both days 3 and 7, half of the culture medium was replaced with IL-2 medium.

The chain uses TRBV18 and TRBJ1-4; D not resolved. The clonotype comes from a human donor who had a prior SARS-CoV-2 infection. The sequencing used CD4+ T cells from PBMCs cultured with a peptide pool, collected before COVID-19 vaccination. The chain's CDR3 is CASSLNEKLFF. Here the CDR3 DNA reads TGTGCCAGCTCACTAAATGAAAAACTGTTTTTT.